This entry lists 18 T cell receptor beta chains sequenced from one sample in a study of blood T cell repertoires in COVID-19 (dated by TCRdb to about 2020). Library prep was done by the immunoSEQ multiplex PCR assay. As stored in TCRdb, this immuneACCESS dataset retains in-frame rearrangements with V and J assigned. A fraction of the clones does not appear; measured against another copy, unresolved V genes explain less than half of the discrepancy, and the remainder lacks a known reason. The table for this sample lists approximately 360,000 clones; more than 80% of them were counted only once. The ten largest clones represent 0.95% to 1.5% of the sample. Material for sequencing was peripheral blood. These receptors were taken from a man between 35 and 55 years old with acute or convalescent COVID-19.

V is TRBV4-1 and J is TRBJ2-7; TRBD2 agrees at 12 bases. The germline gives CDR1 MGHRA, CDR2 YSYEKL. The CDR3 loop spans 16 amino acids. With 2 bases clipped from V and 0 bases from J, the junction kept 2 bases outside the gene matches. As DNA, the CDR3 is TGCGCCAGCAGCCAAAGACTAGCGGGGGTCTCCTACGAGCAGTACTTC. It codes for CASSQRLAGVSYEQYF.

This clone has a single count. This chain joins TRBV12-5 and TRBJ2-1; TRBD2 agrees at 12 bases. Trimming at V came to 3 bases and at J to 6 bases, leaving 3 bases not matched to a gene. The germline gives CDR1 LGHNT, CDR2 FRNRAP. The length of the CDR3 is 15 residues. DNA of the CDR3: TGTGCTAGTGGTTTCCAACTAGCGGGAGGCAATGAGCAGTTCTTC. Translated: CASGFQLAGGNEQFF.

In DNA form, the CDR3 reads TGTGCCAGCAGCTCAACAAGTGATAACTATGGCTACACCTTC. This encodes CASSSTSDNYGYTF. This sequence joins TRBV5-4 and TRBJ1-2, with D unclear. V lost 3 bases to trimming and J lost 1 base, with 10 bases between them. CDR3 size: 14 residues. Germline loops: CDR1 SGHNT, CDR2 YYREEE (reference sequence).

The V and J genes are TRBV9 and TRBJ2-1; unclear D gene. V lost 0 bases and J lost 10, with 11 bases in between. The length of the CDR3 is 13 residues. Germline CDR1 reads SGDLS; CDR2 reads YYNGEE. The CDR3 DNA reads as TGTGCCAGCAGCGTAGTCCAGGTAGGAGAGCAGTTCTTC. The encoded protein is CASSVVQVGEQFF.

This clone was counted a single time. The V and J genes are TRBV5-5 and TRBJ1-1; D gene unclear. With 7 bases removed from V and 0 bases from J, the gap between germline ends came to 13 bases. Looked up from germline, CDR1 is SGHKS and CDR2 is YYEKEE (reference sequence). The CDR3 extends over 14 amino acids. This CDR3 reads CASELLSMNTEAFF. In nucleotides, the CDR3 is TGTGCCAGCGAGCTATTGTCTATGAACACTGAAGCTTTCTTT.

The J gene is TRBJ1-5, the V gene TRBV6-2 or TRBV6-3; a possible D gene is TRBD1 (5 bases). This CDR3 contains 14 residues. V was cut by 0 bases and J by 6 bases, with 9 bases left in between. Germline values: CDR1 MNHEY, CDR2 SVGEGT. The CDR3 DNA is TGTGCCAGCAGTTACTCAGCAGGGTCTCAGCCCCAGCATTTT. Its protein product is CASSYSAGSQPQHF.

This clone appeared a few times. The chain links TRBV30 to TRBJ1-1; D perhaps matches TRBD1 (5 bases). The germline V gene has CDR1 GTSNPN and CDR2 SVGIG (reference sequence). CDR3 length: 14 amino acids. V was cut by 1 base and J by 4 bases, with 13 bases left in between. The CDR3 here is CAWSAGPIGTEAFF. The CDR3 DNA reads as TGTGCCTGGAGTGCAGGGCCTATTGGCACTGAAGCTTTCTTT.

The CDR3 protein is CASSFLAGVADTQYF. CDR3 sequence (DNA): TGTGCCAGCAGCTTTTTAGCGGGGGTTGCAGATACGCAGTATTTT. The chain uses TRBV7-2 and TRBJ2-3, with 9 nucleotides matching TRBD2. The CDR3 runs 15 residues. With V trimmed by 3 bases and J by 4 bases, 5 bases remained unmatched. Germline V CDR1 and CDR2: SGHTA, FQGNSA.

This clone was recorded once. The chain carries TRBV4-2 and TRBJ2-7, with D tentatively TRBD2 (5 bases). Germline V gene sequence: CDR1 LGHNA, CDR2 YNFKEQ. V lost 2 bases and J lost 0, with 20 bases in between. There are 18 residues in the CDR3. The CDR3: CASSQISGNIPISYEQYF. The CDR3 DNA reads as TGTGCCAGCAGCCAAATAAGCGGCAATATTCCCATCTCCTACGAGCAGTACTTC.

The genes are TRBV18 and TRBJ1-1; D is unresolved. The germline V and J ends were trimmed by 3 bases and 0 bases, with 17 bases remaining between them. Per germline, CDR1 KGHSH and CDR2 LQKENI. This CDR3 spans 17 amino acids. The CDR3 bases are TGTGCCAGCTCACCTCGGCGGGGTTTTGAAATGAACACTGAAGCTTTCTTT. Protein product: CASSPRRGFEMNTEAFF.

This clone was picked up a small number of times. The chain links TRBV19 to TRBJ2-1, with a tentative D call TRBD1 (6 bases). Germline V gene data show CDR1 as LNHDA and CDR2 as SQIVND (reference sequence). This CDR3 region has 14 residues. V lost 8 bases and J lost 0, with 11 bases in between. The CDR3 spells CASWDTSSYNEQFF. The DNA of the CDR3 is TGTGCCAGTTGGGACACAAGCTCCTACAATGAGCAGTTCTTC.

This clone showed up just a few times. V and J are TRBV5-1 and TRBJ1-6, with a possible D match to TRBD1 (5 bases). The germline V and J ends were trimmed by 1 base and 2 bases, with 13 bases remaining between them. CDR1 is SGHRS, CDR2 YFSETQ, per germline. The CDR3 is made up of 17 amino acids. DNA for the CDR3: TGCGCCAGCAGCTTGCTGGGGGGAGGCACCTATAATTCACCCCTCCACTTT. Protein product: CASSLLGGGTYNSPLHF. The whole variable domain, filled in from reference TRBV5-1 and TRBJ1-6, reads KAGVTQTPRYLIKTRGQQVTLSCSPISGHRSVSWYQQTPGQGLQFLFEYFSETQRNKGNFPGRFSGRQFSNSRSEMNVSTLELGDSALYLCASSLLGGGTYNSPLHFGNGTRLTVT.

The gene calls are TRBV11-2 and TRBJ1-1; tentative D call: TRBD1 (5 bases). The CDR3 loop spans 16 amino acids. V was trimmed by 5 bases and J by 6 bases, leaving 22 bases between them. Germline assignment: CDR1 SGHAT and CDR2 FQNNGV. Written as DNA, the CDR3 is TGTGCCAGCAGCCCCGGTGGGTGGGGCTCCGGCCCTGAAGCTTTCTTT. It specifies CASSPGGWGSGPEAFF.

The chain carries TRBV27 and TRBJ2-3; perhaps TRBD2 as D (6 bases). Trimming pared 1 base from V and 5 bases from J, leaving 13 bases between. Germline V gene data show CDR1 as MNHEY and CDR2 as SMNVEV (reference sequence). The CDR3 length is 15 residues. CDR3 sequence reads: CASSLYRGRGDTQYF. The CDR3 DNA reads TGTGCCAGCAGTTTATACCGTGGGCGGGGAGATACGCAGTATTTT.

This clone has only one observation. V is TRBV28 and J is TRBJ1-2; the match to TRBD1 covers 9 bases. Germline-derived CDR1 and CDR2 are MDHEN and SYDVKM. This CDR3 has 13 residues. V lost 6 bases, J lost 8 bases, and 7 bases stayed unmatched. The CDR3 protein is CASRIQGAEGYTF. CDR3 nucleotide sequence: TGTGCCAGCAGGATACAGGGGGCAGAAGGCTACACCTTC.

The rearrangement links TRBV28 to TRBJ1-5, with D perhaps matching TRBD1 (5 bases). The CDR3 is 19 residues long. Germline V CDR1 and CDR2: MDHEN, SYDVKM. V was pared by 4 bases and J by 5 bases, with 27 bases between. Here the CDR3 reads CASSSPAMRWGGVHQPQHF. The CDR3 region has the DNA TGTGCCAGCAGTTCCCCGGCCATGCGCTGGGGAGGGGTCCATCAGCCCCAGCATTTT.

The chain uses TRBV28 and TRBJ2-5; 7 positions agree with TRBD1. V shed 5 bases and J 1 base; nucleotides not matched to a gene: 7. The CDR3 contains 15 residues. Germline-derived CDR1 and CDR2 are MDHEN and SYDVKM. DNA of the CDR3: TGTGCCAGCAGTGTAGGGACAGCCTTCCAAGAGACCCAGTACTTC. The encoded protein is CASSVGTAFQETQYF.

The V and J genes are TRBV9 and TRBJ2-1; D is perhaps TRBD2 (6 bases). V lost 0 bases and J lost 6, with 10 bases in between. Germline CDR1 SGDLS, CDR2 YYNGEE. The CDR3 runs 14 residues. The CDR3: CASSVGLAFNEQFF. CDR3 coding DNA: TGTGCCAGCAGCGTAGGGCTAGCGTTCAATGAGCAGTTCTTC.